The rows below give T cell receptor beta chains drawn from one sample of a study of T-cell reconstitution after alpha-beta-depleted transplantation in children. TCRdb re-derived calls from the PCR reads in MiXCR, one entry per CDR3 protein. The data contain 400,000 to 500,000 distinct CDR3 sequences, about 11% of them singletons. The sample consisted of PBMCs from the stem cell graft donor, taken from the stem cell graft. The receptors were sampled from a human donor who donated a stem cell graft to a child with acute myeloid leukemia. The CDR3 runs from the conserved cysteine through the conserved F or W. D genes are given only for firm matches. Part of the rows lack a size; the others show once, few, many or a class for expanded clones.

>13|TRBJ2-2|few|-|TRBV7-6
CASSSWTGGELFF
TGTGCCAGCAGCTCCTGGACGGGCGGGGAGCTGTTTTTT
>14|TRBJ2-2|many|-|TRBV12-3/TRBV12-4
CASRVRQNTGELFF
TGTGCCAGCAGAGTTAGACAGAACACCGGGGAGCTGTTTTTT
>13|TRBJ1-2|many|-|TRBV12-3/TRBV12-4
CASSLKGNYGYTF
TGTGCCAGCAGTTTGAAGGGGAACTATGGCTACACCTTC
>12|TRBJ1-1|few|-|TRBV14
CASSRRGTEAFF
TGTGCCAGCAGCCGGCGGGGCACTGAAGCTTTCTTT
>12|TRBJ1-1|few|-|TRBV20-1
CSAIGKNTEAFF
TGCAGTGCTATCGGGAAGAACACTGAAGCTTTCTTT
>17|TRBJ2-3|few|-|TRBV7-2
CASSLMGWDDSTDTQYF
TGTGCCAGCAGCTTGATGGGGTGGGACGATAGCACAGATACGCAGTATTTT
>16|TRBJ1-2|-|-|TRBV12-3/TRBV12-4
CASSLPKRGGHYGYTF
TGTGCCAGCAGTTTACCTAAACGGGGCGGCCACTATGGCTACACCTTC
>13|TRBJ2-5|-|TRBD1|TRBV10-3
CAIRGQNQETQYF
TGTGCCATCAGGGGACAGAACCAAGAGACCCAGTACTTC
>16|TRBJ1-1|few|-|TRBV20-1
CSARDLRQGMNTEAFF
TGCAGTGCTAGAGATTTAAGGCAGGGGATGAACACTGAAGCTTTCTTT
>15|TRBJ2-5|-|-|TRBV5-1
CASSQQGGDQETQYF
TGCGCCAGCAGCCAACAGGGAGGGGACCAAGAGACCCAGTACTTC
>12|TRBJ2-5|few|-|TRBV20-1
CSARGDQETQYF
TGCAGTGCTCGAGGTGACCAAGAGACCCAGTACTTC
>16|TRBJ2-3|few|TRBD2|TRBV5-1
CASSSALAGSTDTQYF
TGCGCCAGCAGCTCAGCCTTAGCGGGGAGCACAGATACGCAGTATTTT
>14|TRBJ2-7|many|-|TRBV12-3/TRBV12-4
CASSGQSISYEQYF
TGTGCCAGCAGCGGACAGTCAATTTCCTACGAGCAGTACTTC
>12|TRBJ2-5|-|-|TRBV3-1
CASSQGDRTQYF
TGTGCCAGCAGCCAAGGGGACCGGACCCAGTACTTC
>16|TRBJ2-1|few|TRBD1|TRBV27
CASSLRTGGRYNEQFF
TGTGCCAGCAGTCTCCGGACAGGGGGCAGGTACAATGAGCAGTTCTTC
>14|TRBJ2-5|-|TRBD1|TRBV20-1
CSARGQGAWETQYF
TGCAGTGCTAGAGGACAGGGGGCCTGGGAGACCCAGTACTTC
>17|TRBJ1-1|-|TRBD1|TRBV9
CASSVGWTGGWGTEAFF
TGTGCCAGCAGCGTAGGCTGGACAGGGGGCTGGGGCACTGAAGCTTTCTTT
>15|TRBJ1-2|-|-|TRBV27
CASSPPEKGIRGYTF
TGTGCCAGCAGTCCCCCCGAGAAGGGGATTAGGGGCTACACCTTC
>16|TRBJ2-5|few|TRBD2|TRBV20-1
CSALGTSGAVGETQYF
TGCAGTGCCCTAGGGACTAGCGGGGCCGTGGGAGAGACCCAGTACTTC
>12|TRBJ2-1|few|-|TRBV5-1
CASSDHINEQFF
TGCGCCAGCAGCGACCATATCAATGAGCAGTTCTTC
>14|TRBJ2-1|-|-|TRBV29-1
CSLNQRGIYNEQFF
TGCAGCCTAAACCAGCGCGGAATCTACAATGAGCAGTTCTTC
>14|TRBJ1-5|few|TRBD1|TRBV7-2
CASSFAQGAQPQHF
TGTGCCAGCAGCTTCGCCCAGGGGGCCCAGCCCCAGCATTTT
>13|TRBJ2-7|many|-|TRBV7-9
CASSSMEAYEQYF
TGTGCCAGCAGCTCGATGGAAGCCTACGAGCAGTACTTC
>14|TRBJ2-1|-|TRBD2|TRBV9
CASSVVLSGGKQFF
TGTGCCAGCAGCGTAGTTCTTAGCGGGGGAAAGCAGTTCTTC
>13|TRBJ2-1|-|-|TRBV20-1
CSARADSYNEQFF
TGCAGTGCTAGGGCTGACTCCTACAATGAGCAGTTCTTC
>16|TRBJ2-5|few|TRBD2|TRBV9
CASSVSPSGGQETQYF
TGTGCCAGCAGCGTTTCTCCGAGCGGGGGCCAAGAGACCCAGTACTTC